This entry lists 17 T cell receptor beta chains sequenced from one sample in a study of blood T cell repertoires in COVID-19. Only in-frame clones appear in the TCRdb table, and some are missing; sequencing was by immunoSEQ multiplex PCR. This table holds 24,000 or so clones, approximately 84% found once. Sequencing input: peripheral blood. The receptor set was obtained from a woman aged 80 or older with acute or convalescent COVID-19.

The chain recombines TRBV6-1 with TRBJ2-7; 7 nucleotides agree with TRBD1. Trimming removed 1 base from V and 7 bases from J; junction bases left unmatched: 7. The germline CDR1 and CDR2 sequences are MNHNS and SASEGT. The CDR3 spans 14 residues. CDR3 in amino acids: CASSEGDSWREQYF. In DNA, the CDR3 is TGTGCCAGCAGTGAAGGGGACAGTTGGAGAGAGCAGTACTTC.

The DNA of the CDR3 is TGCGCCAGCAGCCTCTTTCAGGGGCAGGGCACTGAAGCTTTCTTT. This codes for CASSLFQGQGTEAFF. The chain joins TRBV5-1 to TRBJ1-1, with D possibly TRBD1 on 6 matching bases. The CDR3 contains 15 residues. Trimming left V 4 bases short and J 4 bases short, with 17 bases between. The germline V gene encodes CDR1 SGHRS and CDR2 YFSETQ.

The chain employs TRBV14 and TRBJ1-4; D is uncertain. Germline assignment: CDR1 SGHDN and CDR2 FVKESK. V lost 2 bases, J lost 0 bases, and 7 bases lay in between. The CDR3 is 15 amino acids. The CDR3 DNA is TGTGCCAGCAGCCAAATCTCGGCAACTAATGAAAAACTGTTTTTT. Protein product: CASSQISATNEKLFF.

CDR3 nucleotide sequence: TGTGCCAGCAGACTGACAGGGCCCACTGAAGCTTTCTTT. This encodes CASRLTGPTEAFF. The chain carries TRBV12-3 or TRBV12-4 and TRBJ1-1; the match to TRBD1 covers 7 bases. The CDR3 runs to 13 residues. V lost 6 bases, J lost 4 bases, and 5 bases stayed unmatched.

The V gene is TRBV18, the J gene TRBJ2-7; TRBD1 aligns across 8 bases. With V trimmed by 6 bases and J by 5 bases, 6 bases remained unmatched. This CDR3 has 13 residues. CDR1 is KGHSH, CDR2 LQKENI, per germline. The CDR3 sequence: CASSPGQGDEQYF. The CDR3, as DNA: TGTGCCAGCTCTCCCGGACAGGGTGACGAGCAGTACTTC.

This chain's CDR3 is CASSSGGTSGNTIYF. DNA for the CDR3: TGCGCCAGCAGCTCGGGGGGGACCTCTGGAAACACCATATATTTT. The V and J genes are TRBV5-1 and TRBJ1-3; TRBD1 is a possible D gene (5 bases). Per germline, CDR1 SGHRS and CDR2 YFSETQ. With 3 bases removed from V and 0 bases from J, the gap between germline ends came to 10 bases. This CDR3 has 15 residues. Complete variable domain (other parts from reference TRBV5-1 and TRBJ1-3): KAGVTQTPRYLIKTRGQQVTLSCSPISGHRSVSWYQQTPGQGLQFLFEYFSETQRNKGNFPGRFSGRQFSNSRSEMNVSTLELGDSALYLCASSSGGTSGNTIYFGEGSWLTVV.

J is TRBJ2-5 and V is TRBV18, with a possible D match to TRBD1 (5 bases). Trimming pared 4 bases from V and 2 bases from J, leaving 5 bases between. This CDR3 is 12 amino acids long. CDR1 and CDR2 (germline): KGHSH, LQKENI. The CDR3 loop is CASSRQQETQYF. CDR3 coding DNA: TGTGCCAGCTCACGACAGCAAGAGACCCAGTACTTC. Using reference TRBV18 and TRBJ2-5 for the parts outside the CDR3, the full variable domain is NAGVMQNPRHLVRRRGQEARLRCSPMKGHSHVYWYRQLPEEGLKFMVYLQKENIIDESGMPKERFSAEFPKEGPSILRIQQVVRGDSAAYFCASSRQQETQYFGPGTRLLVL.

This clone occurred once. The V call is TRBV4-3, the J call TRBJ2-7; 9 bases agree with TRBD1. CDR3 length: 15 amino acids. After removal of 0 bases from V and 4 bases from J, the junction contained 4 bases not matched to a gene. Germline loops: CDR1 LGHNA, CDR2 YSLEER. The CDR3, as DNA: TGCGCCAGCAGCCAAGATAGGGACAGGGATTACGAGCAGTACTTC. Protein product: CASSQDRDRDYEQYF.

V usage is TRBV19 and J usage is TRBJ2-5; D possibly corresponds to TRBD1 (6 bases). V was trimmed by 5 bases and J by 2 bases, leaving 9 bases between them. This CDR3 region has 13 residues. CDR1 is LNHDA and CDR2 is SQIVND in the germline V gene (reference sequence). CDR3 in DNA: TGTGCCAGTAGTGGACAGACTCAAGAGACCCAGTACTTC. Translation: CASSGQTQETQYF. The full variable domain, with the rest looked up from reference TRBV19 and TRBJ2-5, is DGGITQSPKYLFRKEGQNVTLSCEQNLNHDAMYWYRQDPGQGLRLIYYSQIVNDFQKGDIAEGYSVSREKKESFPLTVTSAQKNPTAFYLCASSGQTQETQYFGPGTRLLVL.

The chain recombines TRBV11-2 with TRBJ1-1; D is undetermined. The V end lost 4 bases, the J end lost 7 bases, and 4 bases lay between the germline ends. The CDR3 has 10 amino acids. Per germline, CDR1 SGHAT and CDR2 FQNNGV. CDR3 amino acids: CASSSLEAFF. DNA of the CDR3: TGTGCCAGCAGCTCTCTTGAAGCTTTCTTT. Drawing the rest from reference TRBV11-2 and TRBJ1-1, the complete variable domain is EAGVAQSPRYKIIEKRQSVAFWCNPISGHATLYWYQQILGQGPKLLIQFQNNGVVDDSQLPKDRFSAERLKGVDSTLKIQPAKLEDSAVYLCASSSLEAFFGQGTRLTVV.

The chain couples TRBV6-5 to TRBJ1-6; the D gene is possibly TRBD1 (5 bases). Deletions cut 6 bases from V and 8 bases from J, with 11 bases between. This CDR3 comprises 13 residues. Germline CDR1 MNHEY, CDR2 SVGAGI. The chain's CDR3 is CASREGLDSPLHF. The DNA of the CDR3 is TGTGCCAGCAGGGAGGGGCTGGATTCACCCCTCCACTTT.

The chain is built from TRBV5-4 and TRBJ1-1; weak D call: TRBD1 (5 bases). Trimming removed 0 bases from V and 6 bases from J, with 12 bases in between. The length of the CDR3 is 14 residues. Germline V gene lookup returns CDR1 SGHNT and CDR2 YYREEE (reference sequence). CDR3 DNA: TGTGCCAGCAGCTTGGAGCAGGGAGGATCTGAAGCTTTCTTT. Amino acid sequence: CASSLEQGGSEAFF.

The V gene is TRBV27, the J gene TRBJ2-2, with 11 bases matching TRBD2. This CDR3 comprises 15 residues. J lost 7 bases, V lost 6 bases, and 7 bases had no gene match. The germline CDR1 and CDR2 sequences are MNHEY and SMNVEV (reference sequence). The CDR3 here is CASRLTSGIGGELFF. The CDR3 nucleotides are TGTGCCAGCAGACTGACTAGCGGGATTGGCGGGGAGCTGTTTTTT.

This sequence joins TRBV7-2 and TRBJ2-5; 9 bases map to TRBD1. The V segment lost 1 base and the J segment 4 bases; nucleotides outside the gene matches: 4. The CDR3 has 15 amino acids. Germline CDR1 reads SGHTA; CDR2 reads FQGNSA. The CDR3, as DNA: TGTGCCAGCAGCTTAGTCACAGGGGGCTTAGAGACCCAGTACTTC. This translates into CASSLVTGGLETQYF.

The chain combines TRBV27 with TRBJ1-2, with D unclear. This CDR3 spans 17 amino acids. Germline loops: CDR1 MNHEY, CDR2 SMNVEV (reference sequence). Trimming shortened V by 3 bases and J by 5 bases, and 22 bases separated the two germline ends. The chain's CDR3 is CASSFQFIRTGFYGYTF. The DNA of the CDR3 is TGTGCCAGCAGTTTTCAGTTTATCCGGACGGGGTTTTATGGCTACACCTTC.

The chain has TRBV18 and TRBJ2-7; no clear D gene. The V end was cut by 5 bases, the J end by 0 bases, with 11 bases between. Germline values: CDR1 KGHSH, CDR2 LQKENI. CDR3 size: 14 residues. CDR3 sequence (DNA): TGTGCCAGCTCAAAATCCGCTAGCTCCTACGAGCAGTACTTC. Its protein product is CASSKSASSYEQYF.

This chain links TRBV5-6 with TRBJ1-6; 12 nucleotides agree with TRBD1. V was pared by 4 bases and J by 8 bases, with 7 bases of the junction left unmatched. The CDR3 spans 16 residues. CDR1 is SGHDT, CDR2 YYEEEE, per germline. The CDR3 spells CASSLVGTGGYSPLHF. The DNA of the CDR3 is TGTGCCAGCAGCCTGGTCGGGACAGGGGGCTATTCACCCCTCCACTTT.